Given below is one TCR beta chain in context. The target antigen is unknown. This sample stems from a study of human T cells and chemical hapten exposure. The overall study: TCR yields per sample varied, mainly owing to small pooled library volume differences.

Germline V CDR1 and CDR2: SGHRS, YFSETQ. The CDR3 has 15 residues. Trimming removed 0 bases at V and 3 bases at J, with 11 bases between. Findings and caveats of the study: No shift was seen in TCRs above 1 in 1000 frequency with DPC sensitization.

In the library, unique molecular identifiers were attached to individual cDNA molecules. Authors' methods: Counting gave a median of approximately 97,000 TCRs per sample, with values ranging from about 20,000 to 750,000. TCRdb recomputed calls from the RACE reads with MiXCR, one row per CDR3 protein. The V and J calls reflect TCRdb's pipeline rather than the authors' work. The sample has under 95,000 distinct CDR3 sequences; over 8% are singletons. Documented time point: healthy volunteer bleed at 2 weeks. Total RNA came from unfractionated whole blood. What was sequenced was whole blood. This receptor was identified in a female donor in good health. Some clones in this sample may be carry-over from other donors' samples. The V call is TRBV5-1, the J call TRBJ2-3; D may match TRBD1 or TRBD2 (5 bases each). The CDR3 region is CASSLDGARTDTQYF. CDR3 DNA sequence: TGCGCCAGCAGCTTGGACGGGGCCAGGACAGATACGCAGTATTTT.